Listed here is a single T cell receptor (beta chain). Its antigen is undetermined. This record belongs to a study of cytomegalovirus exposure and HLA in healthy donors. Study conclusions and caveats: The study listed about 150 cytomegalovirus-associated TCR beta chains.

The method was immunoSEQ multiplex PCR; TCRdb's version includes in-frame clones alone and lacks a portion of them. This table has 250,000 to 400,000 clones, 70% to 90% appearing once. Sequencing input: PBMCs. The sequence came from a man aged 30 to 45 in good health and CMV-seronegative.

CDR3 in DNA: TGTGCCAGCAGCTTGTTGGGGGAGGACTCCTACGAGCAGTACTTC. As protein: CASSLLGEDSYEQYF. J is TRBJ2-7 and V is TRBV7-6; D might be TRBD2 (6 bases). Looked up from germline, CDR1 is SGHVS and CDR2 is FNYEAQ. V dropped 3 bases and J dropped 0 bases, with 12 bases sitting between them. The CDR3 loop spans 15 amino acids.